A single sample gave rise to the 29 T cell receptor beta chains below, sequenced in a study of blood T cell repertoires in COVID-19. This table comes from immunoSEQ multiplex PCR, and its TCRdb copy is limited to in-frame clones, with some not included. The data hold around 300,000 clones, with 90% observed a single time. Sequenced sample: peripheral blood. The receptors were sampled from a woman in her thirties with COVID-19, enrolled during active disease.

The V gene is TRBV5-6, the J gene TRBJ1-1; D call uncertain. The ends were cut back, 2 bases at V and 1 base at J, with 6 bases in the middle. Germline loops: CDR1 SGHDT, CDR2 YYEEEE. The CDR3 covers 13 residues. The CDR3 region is CASSFIENTEAFF. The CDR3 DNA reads TGTGCCAGCAGCTTCATAGAGAACACTGAAGCTTTCTTT.

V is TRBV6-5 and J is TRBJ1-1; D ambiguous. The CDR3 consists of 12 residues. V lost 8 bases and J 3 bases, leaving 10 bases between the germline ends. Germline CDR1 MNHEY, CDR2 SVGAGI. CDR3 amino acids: CASGRRDTEAFF. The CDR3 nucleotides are TGTGCCAGCGGGAGAAGGGACACTGAAGCTTTCTTT.

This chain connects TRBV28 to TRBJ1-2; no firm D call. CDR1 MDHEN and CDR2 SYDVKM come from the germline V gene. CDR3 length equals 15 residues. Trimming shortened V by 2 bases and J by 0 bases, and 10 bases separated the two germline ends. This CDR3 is CASSLQGSANYGYTF. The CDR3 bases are TGTGCCAGCAGTTTACAAGGTAGCGCTAACTATGGCTACACCTTC.

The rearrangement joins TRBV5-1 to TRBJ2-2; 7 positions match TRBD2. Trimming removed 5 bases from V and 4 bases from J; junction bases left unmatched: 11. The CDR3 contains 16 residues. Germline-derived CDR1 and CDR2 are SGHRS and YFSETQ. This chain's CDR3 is CASRVQGGRSTGELFF. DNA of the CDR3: TGCGCCAGCAGGGTCCAGGGCGGGAGAAGCACCGGGGAGCTGTTTTTT.

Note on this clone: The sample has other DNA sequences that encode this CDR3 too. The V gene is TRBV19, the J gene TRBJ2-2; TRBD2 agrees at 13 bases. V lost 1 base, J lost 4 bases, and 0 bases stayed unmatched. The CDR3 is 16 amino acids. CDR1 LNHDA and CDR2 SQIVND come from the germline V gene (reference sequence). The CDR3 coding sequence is TGTGCCAGTAGTATAGGACTAGCGGGAGGCACCGGGGAGCTGTTTTTT. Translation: CASSIGLAGGTGELFF.

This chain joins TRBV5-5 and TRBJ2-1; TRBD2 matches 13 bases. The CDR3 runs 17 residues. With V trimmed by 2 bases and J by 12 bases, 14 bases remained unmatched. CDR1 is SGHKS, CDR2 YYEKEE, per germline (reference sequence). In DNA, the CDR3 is TGTGCCAGCAGCTTCATAGGGACTAGCGGGATTGGTTCGCTGCAGTTCTTC. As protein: CASSFIGTSGIGSLQFF.

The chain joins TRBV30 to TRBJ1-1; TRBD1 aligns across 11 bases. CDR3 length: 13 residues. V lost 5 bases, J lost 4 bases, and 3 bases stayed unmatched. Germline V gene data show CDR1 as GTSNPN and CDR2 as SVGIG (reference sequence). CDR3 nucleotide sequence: TGTGCCTGGGGTGGACAGGGGGCCACTGAAGCTTTCTTT. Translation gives CAWGGQGATEAFF. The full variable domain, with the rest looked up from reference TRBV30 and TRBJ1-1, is SQTIHQWPATLVQPVGSPLSLECTVEGTSNPNLYWYRQAAGRGLQLLFYSVGIGQISSEVPQNLSASRPQDRQFILSSKKLLLSDSGFYLCAWGGQGATEAFFGQGTRLTVV.

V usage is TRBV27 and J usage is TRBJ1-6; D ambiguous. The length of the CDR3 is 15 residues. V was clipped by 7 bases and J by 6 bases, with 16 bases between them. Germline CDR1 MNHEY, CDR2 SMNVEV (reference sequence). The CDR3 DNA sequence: TGTGCCAGCAATTCTCCTGGGCAGCCTAATTCACCCCTCCACTTT. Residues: CASNSPGQPNSPLHF.

The CDR3 loop is CASSLTSLNEQFF. CDR3 bases: TGTGCCAGCAGCTTAACGTCCCTCAATGAGCAGTTCTTC. The rearrangement joins TRBV7-3 to TRBJ2-1; D is uncertain. CDR1 and CDR2 (germline): SGHTA, FQGTGA. The CDR3 is made up of 13 amino acids. V lost 0 bases, J lost 6 bases, and 6 bases lay in between.

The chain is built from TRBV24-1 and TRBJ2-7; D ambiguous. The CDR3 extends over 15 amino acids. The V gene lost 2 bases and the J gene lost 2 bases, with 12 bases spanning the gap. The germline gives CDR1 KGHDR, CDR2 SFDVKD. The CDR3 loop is CATSDSSLPPYEQYF. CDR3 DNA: TGTGCCACCAGTGATTCCTCCCTCCCCCCCTACGAGCAGTACTTC.

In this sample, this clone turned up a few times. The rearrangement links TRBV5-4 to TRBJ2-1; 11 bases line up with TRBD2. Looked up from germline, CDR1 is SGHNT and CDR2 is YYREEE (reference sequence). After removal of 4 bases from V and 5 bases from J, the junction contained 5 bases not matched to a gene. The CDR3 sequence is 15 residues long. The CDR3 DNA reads TGTGCCAGCAGCCCAACTAGCGGGAGCCACAATGAGCAGTTCTTC. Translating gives CASSPTSGSHNEQFF.

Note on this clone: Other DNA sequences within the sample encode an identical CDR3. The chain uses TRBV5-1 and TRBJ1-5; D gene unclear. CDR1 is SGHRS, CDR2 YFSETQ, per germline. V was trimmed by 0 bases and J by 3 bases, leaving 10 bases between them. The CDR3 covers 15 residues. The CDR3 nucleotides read TGCGCCAGCAGCTTGGAGGGAGGGTCCAATCAGCCCCAGCATTTT. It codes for CASSLEGGSNQPQHF.

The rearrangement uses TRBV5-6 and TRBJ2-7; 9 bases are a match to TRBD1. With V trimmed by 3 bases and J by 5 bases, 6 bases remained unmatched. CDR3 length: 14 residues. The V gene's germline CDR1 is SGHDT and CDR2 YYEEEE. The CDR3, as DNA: TGTGCCAGCAGCTCCGGGACAGGGTACCACGAGCAGTACTTC. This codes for CASSSGTGYHEQYF.

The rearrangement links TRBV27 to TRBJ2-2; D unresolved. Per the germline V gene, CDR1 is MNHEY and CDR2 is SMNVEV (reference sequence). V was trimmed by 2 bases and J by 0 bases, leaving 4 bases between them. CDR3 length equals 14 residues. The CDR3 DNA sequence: TGTGCCAGCAGTTTAGGAGCGAACACCGGGGAGCTGTTTTTT. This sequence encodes CASSLGANTGELFF.

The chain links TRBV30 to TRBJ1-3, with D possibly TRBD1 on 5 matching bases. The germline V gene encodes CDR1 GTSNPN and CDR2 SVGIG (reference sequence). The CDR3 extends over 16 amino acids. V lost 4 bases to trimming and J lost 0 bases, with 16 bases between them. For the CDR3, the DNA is TGTGCCTGGATCAAGGCAGGGTCCCTCTCTGGAAACACCATATATTTT. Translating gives CAWIKAGSLSGNTIYF.

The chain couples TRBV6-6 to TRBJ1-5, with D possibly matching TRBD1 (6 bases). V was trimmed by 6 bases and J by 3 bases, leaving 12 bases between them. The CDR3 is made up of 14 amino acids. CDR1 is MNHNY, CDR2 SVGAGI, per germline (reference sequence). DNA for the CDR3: TGTGCCAGCAGACAGGGAAGCATCAATCAGCCCCAGCATTTT. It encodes CASRQGSINQPQHF.

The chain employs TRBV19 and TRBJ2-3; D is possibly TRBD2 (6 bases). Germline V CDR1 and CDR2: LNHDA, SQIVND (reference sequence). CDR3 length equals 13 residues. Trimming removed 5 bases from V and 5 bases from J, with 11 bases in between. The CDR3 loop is CASSPRLVDTQYF. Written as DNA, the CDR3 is TGTGCCAGTAGTCCAAGACTAGTAGATACGCAGTATTTT.

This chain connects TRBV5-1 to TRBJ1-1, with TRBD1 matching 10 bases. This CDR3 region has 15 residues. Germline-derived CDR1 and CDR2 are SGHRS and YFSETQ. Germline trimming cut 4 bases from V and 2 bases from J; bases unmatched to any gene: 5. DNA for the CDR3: TGCGCCAGCAGCACCGGACAGGGGGTTAACACTGAAGCTTTCTTT. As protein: CASSTGQGVNTEAFF.

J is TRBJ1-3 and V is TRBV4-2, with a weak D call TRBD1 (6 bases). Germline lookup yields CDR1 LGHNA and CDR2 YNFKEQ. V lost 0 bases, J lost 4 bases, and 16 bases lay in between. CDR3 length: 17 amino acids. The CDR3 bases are TGTGCCAGCAGCCAAGATTGGGACACCCGTCGGGGAAACACCATATATTTT. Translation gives CASSQDWDTRRGNTIYF.

In nucleotides, the CDR3 is TGTGCCAGCAGCCCAGGGGACTCCTACGAGCAGTACTTC. Encoded protein: CASSPGDSYEQYF. The V call is TRBV5-4, the J call TRBJ2-7, with D maybe TRBD1 (6 bases). Germline CDR1 is SGHNT and CDR2 is YYREEE (reference sequence). The CDR3 is made up of 13 amino acids. Trimming removed 4 bases from V and 0 bases from J, with 8 bases in between.

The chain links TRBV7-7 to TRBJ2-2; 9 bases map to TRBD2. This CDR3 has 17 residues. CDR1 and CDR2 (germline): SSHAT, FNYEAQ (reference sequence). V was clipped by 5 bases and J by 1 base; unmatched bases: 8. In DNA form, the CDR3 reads TGTGCCAGCAGCCCCCTTAGCGGGAGCCTGAACACCGGGGAGCTGTTTTTT. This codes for CASSPLSGSLNTGELFF.

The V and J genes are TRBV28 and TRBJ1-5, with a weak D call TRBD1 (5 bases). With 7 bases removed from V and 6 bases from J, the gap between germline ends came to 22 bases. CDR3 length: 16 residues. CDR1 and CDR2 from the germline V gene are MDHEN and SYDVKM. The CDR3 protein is CASKGQGARSGQPQHF. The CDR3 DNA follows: TGTGCCAGCAAAGGTCAAGGGGCACGGTCGGGTCAGCCCCAGCATTTT.

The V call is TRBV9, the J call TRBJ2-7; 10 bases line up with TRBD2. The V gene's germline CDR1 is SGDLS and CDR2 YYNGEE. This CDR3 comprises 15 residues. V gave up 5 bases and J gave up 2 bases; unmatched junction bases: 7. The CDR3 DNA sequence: TGTGCCAGCAGTGAAGGACTAGCGGACACCTACGAGCAGTACTTC. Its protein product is CASSEGLADTYEQYF.

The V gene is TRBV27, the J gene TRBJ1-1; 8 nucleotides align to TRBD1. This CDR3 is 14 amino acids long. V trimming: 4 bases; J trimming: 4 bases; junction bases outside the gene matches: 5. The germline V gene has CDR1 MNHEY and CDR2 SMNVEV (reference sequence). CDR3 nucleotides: TGTGCCAGCAGTTCACGACAGGGGACCACTGAAGCTTTCTTT. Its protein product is CASSSRQGTTEAFF.

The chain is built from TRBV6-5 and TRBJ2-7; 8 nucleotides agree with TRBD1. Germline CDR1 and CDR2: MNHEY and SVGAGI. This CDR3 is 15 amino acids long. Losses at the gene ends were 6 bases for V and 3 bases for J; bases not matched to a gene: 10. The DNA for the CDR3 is TGTGCCAGCAGGGACACGGACAGGGCGATCTACGAGCAGTACTTC. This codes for CASRDTDRAIYEQYF.

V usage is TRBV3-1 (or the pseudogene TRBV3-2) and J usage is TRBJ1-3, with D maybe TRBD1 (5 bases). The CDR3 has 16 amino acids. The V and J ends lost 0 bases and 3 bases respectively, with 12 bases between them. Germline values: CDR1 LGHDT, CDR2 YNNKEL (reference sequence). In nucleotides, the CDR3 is TGTGCCAGCAGCCAAGATTTAGGGGCCGGTGGAAACACCATATATTTT. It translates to CASSQDLGAGGNTIYF.

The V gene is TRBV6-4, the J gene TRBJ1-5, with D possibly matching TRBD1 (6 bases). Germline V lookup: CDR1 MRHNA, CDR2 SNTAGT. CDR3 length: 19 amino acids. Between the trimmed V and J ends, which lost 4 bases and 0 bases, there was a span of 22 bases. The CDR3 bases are TGTGCCAGCAGTGCCACAGGGCAACAGAACGGTAGTAGCAATCAGCCCCAGCATTTT. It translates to CASSATGQQNGSSNQPQHF.

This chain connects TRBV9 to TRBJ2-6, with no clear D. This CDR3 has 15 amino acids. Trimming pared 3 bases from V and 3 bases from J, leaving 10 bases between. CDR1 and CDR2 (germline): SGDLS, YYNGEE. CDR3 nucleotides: TGTGCCAGCAGCGCCGTTCACAGTGGGGCCAACGTCCTGACTTTC. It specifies CASSAVHSGANVLTF.

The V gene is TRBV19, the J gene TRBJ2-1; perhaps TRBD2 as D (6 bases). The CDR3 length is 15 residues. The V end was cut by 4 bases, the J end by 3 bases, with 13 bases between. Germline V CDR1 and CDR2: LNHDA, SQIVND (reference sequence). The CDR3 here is CASSTRGIVYNEQFF. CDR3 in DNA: TGTGCCAGTAGTACTCGCGGGATCGTCTACAATGAGCAGTTCTTC.